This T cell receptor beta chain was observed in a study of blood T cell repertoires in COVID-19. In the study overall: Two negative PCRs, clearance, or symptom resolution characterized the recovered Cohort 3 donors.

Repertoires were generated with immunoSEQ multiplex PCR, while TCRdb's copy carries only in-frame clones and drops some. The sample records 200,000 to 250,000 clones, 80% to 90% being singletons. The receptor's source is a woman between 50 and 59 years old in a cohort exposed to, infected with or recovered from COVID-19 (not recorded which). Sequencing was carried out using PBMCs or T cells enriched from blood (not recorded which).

The CDR3, as DNA: TGTGCCAGCAGCGTAGCAGTATATGGGCAGACCACAGATACGCAGTATTTT. Encoded protein: CASSVAVYGQTTDTQYF. The chain employs TRBV9 and TRBJ2-3, with D unresolved. Germline CDR1 SGDLS, CDR2 YYNGEE. Trimming took 0 bases from V and 2 from J, leaving 16 bases between them. The CDR3 is 17 residues long.